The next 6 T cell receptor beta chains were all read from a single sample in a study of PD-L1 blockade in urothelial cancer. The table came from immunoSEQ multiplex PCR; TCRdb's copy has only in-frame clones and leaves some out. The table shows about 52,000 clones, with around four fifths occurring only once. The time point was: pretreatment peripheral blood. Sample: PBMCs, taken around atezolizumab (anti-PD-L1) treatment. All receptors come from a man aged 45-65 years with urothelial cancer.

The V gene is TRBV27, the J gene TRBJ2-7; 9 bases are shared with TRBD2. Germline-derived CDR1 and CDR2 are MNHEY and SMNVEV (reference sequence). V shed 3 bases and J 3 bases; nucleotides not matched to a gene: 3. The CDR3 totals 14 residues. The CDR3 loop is CASSLSGRYYEQYF. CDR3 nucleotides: TGTGCCAGCAGTTTGAGCGGGAGGTACTACGAGCAGTACTTC.

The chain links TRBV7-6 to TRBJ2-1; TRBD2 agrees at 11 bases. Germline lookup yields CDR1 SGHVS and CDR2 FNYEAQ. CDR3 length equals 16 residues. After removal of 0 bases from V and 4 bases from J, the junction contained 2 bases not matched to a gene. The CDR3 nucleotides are TGTGCCAGCAGCTTAGCAGGGACTAGCGGATACAATGAGCAGTTCTTC. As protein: CASSLAGTSGYNEQFF.

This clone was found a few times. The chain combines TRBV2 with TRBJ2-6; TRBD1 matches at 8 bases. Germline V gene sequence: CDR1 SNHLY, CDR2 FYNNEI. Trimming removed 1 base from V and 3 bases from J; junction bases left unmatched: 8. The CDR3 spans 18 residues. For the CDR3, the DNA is TGTGCCAGCAGTGAAGGGCCAGGGGGCTACCGTGGGGCCAACGTCCTGACTTTC. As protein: CASSEGPGGYRGANVLTF.

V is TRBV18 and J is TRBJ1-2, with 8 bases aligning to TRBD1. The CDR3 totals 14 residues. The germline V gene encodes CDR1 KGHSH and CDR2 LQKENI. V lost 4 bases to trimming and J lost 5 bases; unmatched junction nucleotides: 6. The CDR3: CASSLGQGGYGYTF. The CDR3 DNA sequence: TGTGCCAGCTCACTCGGACAGGGTGGTTATGGCTACACCTTC. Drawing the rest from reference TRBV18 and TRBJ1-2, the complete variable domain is NAGVMQNPRHLVRRRGQEARLRCSPMKGHSHVYWYRQLPEEGLKFMVYLQKENIIDESGMPKERFSAEFPKEGPSILRIQQVVRGDSAAYFCASSLGQGGYGYTFGSGTRLTVV.

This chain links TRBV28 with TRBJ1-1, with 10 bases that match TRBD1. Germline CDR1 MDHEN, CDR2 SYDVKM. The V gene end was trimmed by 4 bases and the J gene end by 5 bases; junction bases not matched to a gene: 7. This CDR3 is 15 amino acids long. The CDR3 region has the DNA TGTGCCAGCAGTTCGACAGGGGGCTCTCGAACTGAAGCTTTCTTT. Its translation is CASSSTGGSRTEAFF. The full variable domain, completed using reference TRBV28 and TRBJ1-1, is DVKVTQSSRYLVKRTGEKVFLECVQDMDHENMFWYRQDPGLGLRLIYFSYDVKMKEKGDIPEGYSVSREKKERFSLILESASTNQTSMYLCASSSTGGSRTEAFFGQGTRLTVV.

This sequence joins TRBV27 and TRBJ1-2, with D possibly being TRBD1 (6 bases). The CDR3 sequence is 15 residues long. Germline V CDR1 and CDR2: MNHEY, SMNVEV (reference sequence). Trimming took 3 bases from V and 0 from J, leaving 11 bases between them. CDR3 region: CASSLRGTANYGYTF. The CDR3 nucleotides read TGTGCCAGCAGTTTGAGGGGGACCGCTAACTATGGCTACACCTTC.